This TCR beta chain comes out of a study of identical twins. Each CDR3 protein is one row after TCRdb ran MiXCR on the 5' RACE reads. The top ten clones hold under 6% of a sample with about 240,000 distinct CDR3 sequences, approximately 6.8% of them seen once. In this sample, this clonotype turned up a few times. V lost 3 bases to trimming and J lost 2 bases, with 8 bases between them. The germline V gene encodes CDR1 MDHEN and CDR2 SYDVKM. This CDR3 is built from 14 residues. In addition, the sample was reused for a study of yellow fever vaccine responses in identical twins.

This TCR came from a woman aged 18-29 years in good health. The sequencing input was CD8+ T cells sorted from blood. V usage is TRBV28 and J usage is TRBJ1-3; the D is unclear. CDR3 protein: CASSFLGTGNTIYF. The CDR3 DNA follows: TGTGCCAGCAGTTTTCTGGGTACTGGAAACACCATATATTTT.